This T cell receptor (beta chain) was sequenced for a study of blood T cells in healthy people across ages. On this clonotype: Its antigen is undetermined.

Sample-barcoded 5' priming and a J-beta primer mix drove a second PCR of roughly 7 to 11 cycles. TCRdb itself ran the 5' RACE reads through MiXCR, one entry per CDR3 protein. The table lists roughly 900,000 distinct CDR3 sequences, 29% of them singletons. The study, taken as a whole, reports: CMV status of donors was not determined, possibly confounding expanded clonotype changes.

This CDR3 contains 15 residues. The germline CDR1 and CDR2 sequences are SGHAT and FQNNGV. The ends were cut back, 5 bases at V and 6 bases at J, with 18 bases in the middle. This TCR came from a woman aged 80 or over in good health. Input material: blood. The chain links TRBV11-2 to TRBJ2-3; D is uncertain. CDR3 loop: CASSEIRTAWDTQYF. The CDR3 DNA follows: TGTGCCAGCAGCGAAATCAGGACCGCTTGGGATACGCAGTATTTT.